This TCR beta chain was captured in a study of PD-L1 blockade in urothelial cancer (dated by TCRdb to the late 2010s). Turning to the overall study: Therapy was started in the mid-2010s for all patients, and atezolizumab 1,200 mg was administered intravenously every 3 weeks. About 90% of the 29 patients were males with bladder-origin urothelial cancer, and about two thirds of the roughly 30 reported a prior smoking history. Patients had an ECOG performance status of 0 or 1 and had received between 0 and 3 prior chemotherapy regimens. Blood samples were analyzed at two time points: 3 weeks after treatment start (second dose) and 6 weeks after treatment start. Blood samples yielded a median of around 150,000 T cells and more than 80,000 unique TCRs, with median clonality roughly 0.085. The study was an exploratory multi-omic analysis of somatic, immune and clinical correlates of response to PD-L1 blockade with atezolizumab in urothelial cancer. TCR sequencing covered pretreatment tumor samples and matched, serially collected peripheral blood taken before and after atezolizumab treatment. Durable clinical benefit was defined as progression-free survival longer than 6 months, and TCR features were also tested against progression-free and overall survival. In the same patients, pretreatment tumors underwent whole exome sequencing and RNA sequencing in addition to TCR sequencing. Durable clinical benefit was achieved by nine patients and was not achieved by 20 patients. Some 30 patients had pretreatment blood TCR-seq, some 24 had at least one posttreatment blood collection, and some 24 had tumor TCR-seq. Study-wide findings and limitations: Because the sample size was small (n of about 29) and many exploratory analyses were performed, the results are intended to be hypothesis-generating. Patients with durable benefit showed greater expansion of tumor-associated TCR clones in peripheral blood 3 weeks after starting treatment (n = 22, p = 0.022). A pretreatment peripheral blood TCR clonality below the median was linked to improved progression-free and overall survival.

CDR1 and CDR2 (KGHSH, LQKENI) derive from the germline V gene. Inclusive of the bounding cysteine and phenylalanine, the CDR3 is 13 residues long. Only the CDR3 DNA is retained, 39 bases long and in frame from the first base. The germline V and J ends show losses of 3 bases and 6 bases respectively, and no gene match explains 5 bases of the junction. The time point label here, explained by the study, means: peripheral blood 6 weeks after treatment start. A total of around 30 patients with locally advanced or metastatic urothelial carcinoma, treated at Memorial Sloan Kettering on a trial protocol, made up the cohort. Peripheral blood mononuclear cells were collected pretreatment and during treatment, with between 1 and 8 total time points obtained per patient. The Qiagen DNeasy Blood extraction kit was used to purify genomic DNA from total PBMCs and from tumor samples. PBMCs were collected pretreatment and during treatment, and were isolated and stored as previously described.

Each PCR received spiked-in synthetic TCR analog templates so that absolute template abundance could be estimated from read counts. The immunoSEQ assay used bias-controlled V and J gene primers to amplify TCRbeta CDR3 regions from genomic DNA. Sequencing of rearranged TCRbeta segments was performed at approximately 20X coverage. On the authors' methods: Sequencing errors were corrected by clustering, and CDR3s were annotated against IMGT so that V, D and J genes could be assigned. Downstream analyses used only productive TCRbeta rearrangements, leaving out any out-of-frame or stop-codon sequences. Clonality was calculated as one minus the Shannon entropy normalized by the log of the number of unique productive sequences. Clones differing between time points or between blood and tumor were identified by Fisher's exact test with Benjamini-Hochberg correction at adjusted p below 0.01. TCRdb retrieved this table from immuneACCESS and kept in-frame rearrangements only. Not all clones are present; in checked studies, unresolved V genes account for under half, and no reason is known for the remainder. V and J calls and clone size come straight from that table; D and trimming were deduced from the DNA. Here the sample has 120,000 or so clones; more than 70% occur a single time. Roughly 2.6% of the sample is in the top ten clones.

As regards this clone: Its antigen specificity is not known. Base qualities are missing; no much larger clone stands one base away.

The V and J segments used are TRBV18 and TRBJ2-7, with 7 middle bases fitting TRBD1. The starting material was PBMCs, obtained around atezolizumab (anti-PD-L1) treatment. This TCR was sampled from a man aged 50 to 60 with urothelial cancer. CDR3 protein: CASSPRGGLEQYF. The nucleotide sequence reads as follows: TGTGCCAGCTCACCTCGAGGGGGCCTCGAGCAGTACTTC.